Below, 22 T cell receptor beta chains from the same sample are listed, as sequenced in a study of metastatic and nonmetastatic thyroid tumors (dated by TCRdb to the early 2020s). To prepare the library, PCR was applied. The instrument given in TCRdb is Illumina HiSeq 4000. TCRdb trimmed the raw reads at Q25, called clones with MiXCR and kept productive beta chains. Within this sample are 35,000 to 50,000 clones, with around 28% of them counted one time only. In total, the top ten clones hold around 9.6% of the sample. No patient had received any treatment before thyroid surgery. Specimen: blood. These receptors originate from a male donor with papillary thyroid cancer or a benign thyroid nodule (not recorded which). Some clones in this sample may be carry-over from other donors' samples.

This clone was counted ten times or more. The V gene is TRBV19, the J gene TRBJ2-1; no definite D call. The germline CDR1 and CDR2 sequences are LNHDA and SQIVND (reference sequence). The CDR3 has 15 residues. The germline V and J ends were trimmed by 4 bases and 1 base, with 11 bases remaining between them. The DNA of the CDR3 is TGTGCCAGTAGTAAACGACCTGCGTCCTACAATGAGCAGTTCTTC. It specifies CASSKRPASYNEQFF.

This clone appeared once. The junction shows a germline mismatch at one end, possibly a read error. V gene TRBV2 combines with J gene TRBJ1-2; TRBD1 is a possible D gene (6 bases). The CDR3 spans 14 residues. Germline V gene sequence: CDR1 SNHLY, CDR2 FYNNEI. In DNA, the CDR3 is TGTGCGAGCAGGGACATGGGTCCCCTATATGGCTACACCTTC. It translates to CASRDMGPLYGYTF.

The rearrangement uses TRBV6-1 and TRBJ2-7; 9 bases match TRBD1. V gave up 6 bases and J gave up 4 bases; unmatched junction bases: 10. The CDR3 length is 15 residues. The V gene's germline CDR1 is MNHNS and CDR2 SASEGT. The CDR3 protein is CASSQVGQGRYEQYF. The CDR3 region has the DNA TGTGCCAGCAGCCAGGTGGGACAGGGTCGATACGAGCAGTACTTC.

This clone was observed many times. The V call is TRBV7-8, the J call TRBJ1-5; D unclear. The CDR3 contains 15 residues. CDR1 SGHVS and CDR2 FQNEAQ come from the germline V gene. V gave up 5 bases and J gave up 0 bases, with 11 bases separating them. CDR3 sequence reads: CASSRTVYSNQPQHF. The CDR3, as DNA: TGTGCCAGCAGCAGGACGGTGTATAGCAATCAGCCCCAGCATTTT. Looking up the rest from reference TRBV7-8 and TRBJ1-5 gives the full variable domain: GAGVSQSPRYKVAKRGQDVALRCDPISGHVSLFWYQQALGQGPEFLTYFQNEAQLDKSGLPSDRFFAERPEGSVSTLKIQRTQQEDSAVYLCASSRTVYSNQPQHFGDGTRLSIL.

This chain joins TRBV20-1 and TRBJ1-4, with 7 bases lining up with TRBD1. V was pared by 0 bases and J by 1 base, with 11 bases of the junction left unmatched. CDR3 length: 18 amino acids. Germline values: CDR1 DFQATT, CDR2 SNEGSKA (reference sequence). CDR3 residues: CSAREEKGQAITNEKLFF. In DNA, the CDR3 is TGCAGTGCTAGAGAGGAAAAAGGACAGGCCATAACTAATGAAAAACTGTTTTTT.

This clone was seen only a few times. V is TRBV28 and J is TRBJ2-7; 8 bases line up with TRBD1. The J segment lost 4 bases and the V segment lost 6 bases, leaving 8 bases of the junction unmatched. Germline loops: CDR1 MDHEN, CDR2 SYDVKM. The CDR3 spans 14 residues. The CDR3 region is CASSRQDRVYEQYF. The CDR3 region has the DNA TGTGCCAGCAGCAGACAGGACAGGGTTTACGAGCAGTACTTC.

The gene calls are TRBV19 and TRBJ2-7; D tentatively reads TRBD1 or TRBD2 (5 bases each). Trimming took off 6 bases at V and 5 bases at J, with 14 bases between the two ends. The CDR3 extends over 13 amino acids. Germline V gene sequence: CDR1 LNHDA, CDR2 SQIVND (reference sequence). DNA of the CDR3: TGTGCCAGTAGAGGGGCTAGCTTTCACGAGCAGTACTTC. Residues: CASRGASFHEQYF.

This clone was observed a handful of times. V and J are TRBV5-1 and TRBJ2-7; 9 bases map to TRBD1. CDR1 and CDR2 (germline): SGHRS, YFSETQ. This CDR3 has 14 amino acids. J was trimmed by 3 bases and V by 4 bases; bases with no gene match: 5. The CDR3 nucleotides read TGCGCCAGCAGCCCGTGGACAGGGGACTACGAGCAGTACTTC. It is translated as CASSPWTGDYEQYF.

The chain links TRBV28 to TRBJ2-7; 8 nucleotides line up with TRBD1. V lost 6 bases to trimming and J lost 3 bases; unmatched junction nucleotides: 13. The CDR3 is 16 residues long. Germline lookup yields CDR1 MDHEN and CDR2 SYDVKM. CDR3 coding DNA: TGTGCCAGCAGGGATTACTCACGGACAGGGAGCTACGAGCAGTACTTC. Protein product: CASRDYSRTGSYEQYF.

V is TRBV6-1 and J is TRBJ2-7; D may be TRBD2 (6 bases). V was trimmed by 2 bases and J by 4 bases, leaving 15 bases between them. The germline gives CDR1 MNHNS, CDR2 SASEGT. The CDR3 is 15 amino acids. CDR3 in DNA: TGTGCCAGCAGTGAATTGGACGGCGGGGTGTACGAGCAGTACTTC. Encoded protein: CASSELDGGVYEQYF.

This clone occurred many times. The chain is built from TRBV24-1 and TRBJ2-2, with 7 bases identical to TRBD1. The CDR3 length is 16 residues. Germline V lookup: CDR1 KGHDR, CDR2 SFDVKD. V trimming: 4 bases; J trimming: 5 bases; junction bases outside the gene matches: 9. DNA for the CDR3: TGTGCCACCAGTGACCCCCGACAGGGTGTGACCGGGGAGCTGTTTTTT. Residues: CATSDPRQGVTGELFF.

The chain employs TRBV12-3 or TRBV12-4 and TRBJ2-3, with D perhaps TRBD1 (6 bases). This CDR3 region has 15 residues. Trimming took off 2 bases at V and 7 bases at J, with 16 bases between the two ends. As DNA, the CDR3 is TGTGCCAGCAGTTTACACAACAGGGTTGGAAATACGCAGTATTTT. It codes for CASSLHNRVGNTQYF.

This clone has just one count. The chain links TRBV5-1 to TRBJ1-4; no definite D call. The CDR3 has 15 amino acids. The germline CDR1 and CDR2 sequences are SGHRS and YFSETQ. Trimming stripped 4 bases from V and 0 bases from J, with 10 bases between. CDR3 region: CASSRIFATNEKLFF. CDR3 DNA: TGCGCCAGCAGCCGAATTTTCGCAACTAATGAAAAACTGTTTTTT.

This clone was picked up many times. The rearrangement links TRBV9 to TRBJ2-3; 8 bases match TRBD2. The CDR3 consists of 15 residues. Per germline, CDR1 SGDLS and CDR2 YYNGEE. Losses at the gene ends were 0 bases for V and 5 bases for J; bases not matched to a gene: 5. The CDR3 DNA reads TGTGCCAGCAGCGTAGACGGGAGGGCCGTAGATACGCAGTATTTT. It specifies CASSVDGRAVDTQYF.

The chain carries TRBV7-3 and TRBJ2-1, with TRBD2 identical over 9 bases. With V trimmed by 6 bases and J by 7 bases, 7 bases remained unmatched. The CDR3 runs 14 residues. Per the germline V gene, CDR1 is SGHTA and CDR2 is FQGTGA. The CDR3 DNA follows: TGTGCCAGCAGATTAGCGGGAGTTTGGAATGAGCAGTTCTTC. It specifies CASRLAGVWNEQFF.

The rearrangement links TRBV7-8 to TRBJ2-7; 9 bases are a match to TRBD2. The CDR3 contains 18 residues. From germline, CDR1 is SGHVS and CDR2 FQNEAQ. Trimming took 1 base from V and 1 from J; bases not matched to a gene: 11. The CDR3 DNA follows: TGTGCCAGCAGCTTAGTGGGGAGGACTAGCGTGATTTCCTACGAGCAGTACTTC. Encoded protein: CASSLVGRTSVISYEQYF.

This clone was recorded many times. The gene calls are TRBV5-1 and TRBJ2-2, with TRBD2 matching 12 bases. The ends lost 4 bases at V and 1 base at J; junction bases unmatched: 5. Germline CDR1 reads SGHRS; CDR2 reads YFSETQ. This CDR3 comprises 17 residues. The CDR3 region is CASSARGLAGNTGELFF. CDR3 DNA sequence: TGCGCCAGCAGCGCGCGGGGACTAGCGGGGAACACCGGGGAGCTGTTTTTT.

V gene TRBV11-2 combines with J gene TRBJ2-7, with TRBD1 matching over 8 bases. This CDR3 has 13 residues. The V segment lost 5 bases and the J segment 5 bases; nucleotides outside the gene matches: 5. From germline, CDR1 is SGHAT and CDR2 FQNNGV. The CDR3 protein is CASSRDRGHEQYF. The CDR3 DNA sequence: TGTGCCAGCAGCCGCGACAGGGGCCACGAGCAGTACTTC.

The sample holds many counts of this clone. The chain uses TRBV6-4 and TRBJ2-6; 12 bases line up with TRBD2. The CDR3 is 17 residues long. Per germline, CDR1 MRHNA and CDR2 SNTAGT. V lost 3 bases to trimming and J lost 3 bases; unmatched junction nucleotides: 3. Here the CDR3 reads CASSESSGGDGANVLTF. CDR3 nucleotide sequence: TGTGCCAGCAGTGAATCTAGCGGGGGGGATGGGGCCAACGTCCTGACTTTC.

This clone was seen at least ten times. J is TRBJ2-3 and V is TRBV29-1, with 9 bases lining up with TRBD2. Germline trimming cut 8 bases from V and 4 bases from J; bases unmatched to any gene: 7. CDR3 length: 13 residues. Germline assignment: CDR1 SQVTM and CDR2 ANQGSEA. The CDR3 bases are TGCAGCTTCGCTAGCGGGATGGCAGATACGCAGTATTTT. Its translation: CSFASGMADTQYF.

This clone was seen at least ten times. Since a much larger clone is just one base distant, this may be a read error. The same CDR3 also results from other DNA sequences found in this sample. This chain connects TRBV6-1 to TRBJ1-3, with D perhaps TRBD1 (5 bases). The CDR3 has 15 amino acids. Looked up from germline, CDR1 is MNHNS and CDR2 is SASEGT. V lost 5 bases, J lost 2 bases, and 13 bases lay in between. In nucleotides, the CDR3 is TGTGCCAGCAGTCCGGGACCGGGCCCTGGAAACACCATATATTTT. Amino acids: CASSPGPGPGNTIYF.

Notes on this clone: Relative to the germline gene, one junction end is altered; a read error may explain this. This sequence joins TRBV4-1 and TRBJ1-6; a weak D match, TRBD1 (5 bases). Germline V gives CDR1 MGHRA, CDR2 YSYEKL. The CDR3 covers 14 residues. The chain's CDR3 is CVSSPRDSPSPLHF. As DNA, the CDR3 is TGCGTCAGCAGCCCCCGGGACTCCCCTTCACCGCTCCACTTT.